The source of this T cell receptor beta chain is a study of cytomegalovirus exposure and HLA in healthy donors. Study-wide results and limits: Common viral pathogens seemed to be connected with several of the most significant clusters, according to a later analysis.

Vbeta (60) and Jbeta (13) primers were used in the PCR. In the original analysis: About 10 million shared chains were among around 80 million unique TCR beta chains counted in a later analysis. Using immunoSEQ multiplex PCR, the repertoire was profiled, and TCRdb retains in-frame clones only, with some absent. The V and J calls and the clone size are those of that table, but D and trimming were determined from the DNA. This sample has about 180,000 clones; 75% to 85% occur once, and the top ten carry roughly 3.5%. With respect to this clone: The antigen remains unidentified.

Trimming took off 4 bases at V and 7 bases at J, with 8 bases between the two ends. Germline V CDR1 and CDR2: MDHEN, SYDVKM. CDR3 length: 12 amino acids. This clonotype originated in a woman between 55 and 75 years old in good health and CMV-seropositive. This chain connects TRBV28 to TRBJ1-5, with no clear D. Sequencing was carried out using PBMCs. CDR3 sequence: CASSSGGQPQHF. CDR3 DNA sequence: TGTGCCAGCAGTTCAGGAGGCCAGCCCCAGCATTTT.